Below are 8 T cell receptor beta chains sequenced from a single sample in a study of spatial heterogeneity in lung cancer. One entry per CDR3 protein, called by TCRdb with MiXCR from the 5' RACE reads. There are about 87,000 distinct CDR3 sequences in the sample; 19% occur only once, and 21% lies in the top ten. Noted time point: blood at routine non-recurrence follow-up after resection. The sample was PBMCs, taken at follow-up. The receptors were gathered from a male donor with early-stage non-small cell lung cancer.

This sequence joins TRBV2 and TRBJ1-2; TRBD1 aligns across 10 bases. Germline V CDR1 and CDR2: SNHLY, FYNNEI. The CDR3 is 14 amino acids. Trimming removed 7 bases from V and 4 bases from J; junction bases left unmatched: 6. In nucleotides, the CDR3 is TGTGCCAGCAAGCCGGGACAGGGGCGCTATGGCTACACCTTC. It is translated as CASKPGQGRYGYTF.

This clonotype was observed many times. This sequence joins TRBV27 and TRBJ1-1, with a possible D match to TRBD1 (6 bases). CDR3 length: 13 amino acids. V lost 3 bases to trimming and J lost 8 bases, with 13 bases between them. Germline values: CDR1 MNHEY, CDR2 SMNVEV (reference sequence). The CDR3: CASSFESGTEAFF. The CDR3 bases are TGTGCCAGCAGTTTTGAGAGTGGGACAGAAGCTTTCTTT.

V gene TRBV12-3 or TRBV12-4 combines with J gene TRBJ1-6; D not certain. Trimming pared 4 bases from V and 4 bases from J, leaving 17 bases between. The CDR3 is 17 amino acids. The CDR3: CASSSSGGRPYNSPLHF. CDR3 nucleotide sequence: TGTGCCAGCAGTTCGAGCGGAGGCCGCCCTTATAATTCACCCCTCCACTTT.

This clonotype was seen only a few times. This chain joins TRBV20-1 and TRBJ2-7; 7 nucleotides line up with TRBD2. The junction had 7 bases not matched to a gene; V was cut back by 0 bases and J by 2 bases. This CDR3 comprises 15 residues. Germline V gene data show CDR1 as DFQATT and CDR2 as SNEGSKA (reference sequence). The CDR3 region has the DNA TGCAGTGCTAGAGAGGAGGAGCGGGGACCCTACGAGCAGTACTTC. Encoded protein: CSAREEERGPYEQYF.

There are a few counts of this clonotype. The gene calls are TRBV6-5 and TRBJ1-5; D ambiguous. Germline assignment: CDR1 MNHEY and CDR2 SVGAGI. The CDR3 is 13 amino acids. V was shortened by 3 bases and J by 9 bases, with 12 bases between the two germline ends. This CDR3 is CASSYGTAGPQHF. For the CDR3, the DNA is TGTGCCAGCAGTTATGGCACCGCAGGGCCCCAGCATTTT.

This clonotype has a handful of counts. The chain combines TRBV24-1 with TRBJ2-3; 7 bases agree with TRBD2. The CDR3 has 15 residues. Germline assignment: CDR1 KGHDR and CDR2 SFDVKD. Trimming removed 4 bases from V and 2 bases from J; junction bases left unmatched: 5. Written as DNA, the CDR3 is TGTGCCACCAGTGAAACCGGGACTACCACAGATACGCAGTATTTT. Translating gives CATSETGTTTDTQYF.

The chain combines TRBV6-6 with TRBJ2-7; TRBD1 matches 8 bases. Per germline, CDR1 MNHNY and CDR2 SVGAGI (reference sequence). Unmatched junction bases numbered 10, after V lost 2 bases and J lost 7 bases. This CDR3 is 15 amino acids long. The CDR3 region is CASSYVGQAAREQYF. The DNA of the CDR3 is TGTGCCAGCAGTTACGTGGGACAGGCAGCTCGGGAGCAGTACTTC.

This clonotype has a handful of counts. The chain has TRBV29-1 and TRBJ2-5, with D maybe TRBD2 (6 bases). This CDR3 spans 13 amino acids. In germline, CDR1 is SQVTM, CDR2 ANQGSEA. Trimming took 2 bases from V and 4 from J, leaving 11 bases between them. Here the CDR3 DNA reads TGCAGCGTTGAAAAACTAGCAGGAGAGACCCAGTACTTC. Translated: CSVEKLAGETQYF.